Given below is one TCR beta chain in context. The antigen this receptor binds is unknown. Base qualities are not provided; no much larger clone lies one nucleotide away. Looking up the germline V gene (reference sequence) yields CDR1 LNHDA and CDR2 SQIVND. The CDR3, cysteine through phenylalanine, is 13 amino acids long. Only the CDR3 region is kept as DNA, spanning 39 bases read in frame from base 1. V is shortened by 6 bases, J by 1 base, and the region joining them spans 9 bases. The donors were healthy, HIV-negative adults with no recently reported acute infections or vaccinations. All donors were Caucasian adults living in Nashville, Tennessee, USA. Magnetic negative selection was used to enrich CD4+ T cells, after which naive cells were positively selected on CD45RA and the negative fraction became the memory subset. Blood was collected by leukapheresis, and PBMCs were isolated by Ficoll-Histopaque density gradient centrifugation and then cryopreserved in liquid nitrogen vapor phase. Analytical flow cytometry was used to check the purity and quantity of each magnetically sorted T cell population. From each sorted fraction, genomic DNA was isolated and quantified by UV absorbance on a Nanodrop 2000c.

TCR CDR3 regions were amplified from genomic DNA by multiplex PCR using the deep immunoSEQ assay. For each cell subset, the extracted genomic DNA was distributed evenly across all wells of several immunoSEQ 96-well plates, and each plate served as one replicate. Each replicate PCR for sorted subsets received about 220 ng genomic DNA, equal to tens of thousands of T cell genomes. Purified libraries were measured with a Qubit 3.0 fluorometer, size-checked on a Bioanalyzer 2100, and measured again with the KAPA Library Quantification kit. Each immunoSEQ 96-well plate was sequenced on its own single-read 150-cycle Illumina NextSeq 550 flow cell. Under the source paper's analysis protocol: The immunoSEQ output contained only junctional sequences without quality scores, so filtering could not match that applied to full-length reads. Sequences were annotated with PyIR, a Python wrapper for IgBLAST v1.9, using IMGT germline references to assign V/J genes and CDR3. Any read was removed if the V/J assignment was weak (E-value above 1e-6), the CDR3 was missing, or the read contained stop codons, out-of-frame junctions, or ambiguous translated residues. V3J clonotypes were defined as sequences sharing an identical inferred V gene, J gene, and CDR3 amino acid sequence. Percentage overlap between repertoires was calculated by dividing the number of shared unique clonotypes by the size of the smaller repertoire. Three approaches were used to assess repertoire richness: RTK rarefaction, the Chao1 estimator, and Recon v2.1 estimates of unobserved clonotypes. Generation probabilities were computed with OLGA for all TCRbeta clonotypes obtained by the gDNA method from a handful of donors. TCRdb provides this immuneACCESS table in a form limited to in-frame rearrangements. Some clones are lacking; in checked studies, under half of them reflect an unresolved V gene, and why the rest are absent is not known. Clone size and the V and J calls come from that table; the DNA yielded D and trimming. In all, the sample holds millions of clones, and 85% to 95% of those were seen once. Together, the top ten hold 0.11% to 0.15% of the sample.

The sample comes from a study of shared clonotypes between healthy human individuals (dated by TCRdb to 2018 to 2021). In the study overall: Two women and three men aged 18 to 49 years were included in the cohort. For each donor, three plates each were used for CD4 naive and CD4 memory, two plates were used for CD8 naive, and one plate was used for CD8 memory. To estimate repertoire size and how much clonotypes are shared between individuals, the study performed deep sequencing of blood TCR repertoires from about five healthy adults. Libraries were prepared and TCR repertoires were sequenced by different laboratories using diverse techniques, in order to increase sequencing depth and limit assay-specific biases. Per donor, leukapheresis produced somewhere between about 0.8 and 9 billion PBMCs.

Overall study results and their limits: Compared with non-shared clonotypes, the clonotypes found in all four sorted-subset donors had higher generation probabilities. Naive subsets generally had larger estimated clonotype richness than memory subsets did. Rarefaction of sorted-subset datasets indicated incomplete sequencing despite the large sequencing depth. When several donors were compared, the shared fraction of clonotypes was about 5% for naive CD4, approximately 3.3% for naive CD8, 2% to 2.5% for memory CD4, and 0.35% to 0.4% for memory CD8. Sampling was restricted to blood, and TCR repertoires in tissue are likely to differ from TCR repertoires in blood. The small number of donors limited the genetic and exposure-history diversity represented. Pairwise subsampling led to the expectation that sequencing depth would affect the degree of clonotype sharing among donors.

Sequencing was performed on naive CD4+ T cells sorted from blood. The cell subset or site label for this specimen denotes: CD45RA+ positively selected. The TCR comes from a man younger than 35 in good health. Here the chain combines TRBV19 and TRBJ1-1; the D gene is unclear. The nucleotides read TGTGCCAGTAGAAGGAAGGAGAACACTGAAGCTTTCTTT. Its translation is CASRRKENTEAFF.